This T cell receptor beta chain is from a study of CD8+ T cells in alopecia areata. cDNA prepared by RNA extraction and subsequent reverse transcription served as the template for sequencing. Generated by immunoSEQ multiplex PCR, the TCRdb table keeps only in-frame clones and is missing some. The repertoire includes 65,000 to 70,000 clones, roughly 60% of them detected once, and over 15% sits in the top ten. This CDR3 region has 14 residues. Germline V gene data show CDR1 as MDHEN and CDR2 as SYDVKM. The germline V and J ends were trimmed by 6 bases and 6 bases, with 18 bases remaining between them. Sequences were derived from CD8+ T cells sorted from blood, sampled at week 0. The gene calls are TRBV28 and TRBJ2-7, with D tentatively TRBD2 (5 bases). This clonotype was sampled from a human donor with alopecia areata. CDR3 residues: CASSRGLGLGEQYF. The CDR3 DNA is TGTGCCAGCAGCCGAGGACTCGGCCTAGGCGAGCAGTACTTC.